This TCR beta chain was found in a study of CD8 T cells in Susac syndrome. Study information: When blood was collected, patients with Susac syndrome were therapy-naive, were taking corticosteroids, or were receiving intravenous immunoglobulin alone.

Random hexamers served to reverse transcribe about 0.5 to 1 ug RNA. TCRdb re-derived calls from the immunoSEQ multiplex PCR reads in MiXCR, one entry per CDR3 protein. The sample shows more than 100,000 distinct CDR3 sequences, just under 95% of them seen only once. The CDR3 is 12 residues long. Germline assignment: CDR1 SQVTM and CDR2 ANQGSEA. The V and J ends lost 6 bases and 1 base respectively, with 9 bases between them. Sequencing of TCR beta covered CD8+ and CD4+ T cells obtained from blood. The patients with Susac syndrome were individuals who fulfilled the recently defined diagnostic criteria for disease that was either definite or probable. The CD8+ and CD4+ T cells were isolated magnetically using a negative isolation approach, whereas the TEMRA cells were enriched by FACS.

The gene calls are TRBV29-1 and TRBJ1-1, with TRBD1 as a possible D gene (6 bases). Material: CD8+ T cells from PBMCs. This clonotype was sampled from a human donor with Susac syndrome. CDR3 coding DNA: TGCAGCGTCCCGGGGGCGAACACTGAAGCTTTCTTT. It translates to CSVPGANTEAFF.